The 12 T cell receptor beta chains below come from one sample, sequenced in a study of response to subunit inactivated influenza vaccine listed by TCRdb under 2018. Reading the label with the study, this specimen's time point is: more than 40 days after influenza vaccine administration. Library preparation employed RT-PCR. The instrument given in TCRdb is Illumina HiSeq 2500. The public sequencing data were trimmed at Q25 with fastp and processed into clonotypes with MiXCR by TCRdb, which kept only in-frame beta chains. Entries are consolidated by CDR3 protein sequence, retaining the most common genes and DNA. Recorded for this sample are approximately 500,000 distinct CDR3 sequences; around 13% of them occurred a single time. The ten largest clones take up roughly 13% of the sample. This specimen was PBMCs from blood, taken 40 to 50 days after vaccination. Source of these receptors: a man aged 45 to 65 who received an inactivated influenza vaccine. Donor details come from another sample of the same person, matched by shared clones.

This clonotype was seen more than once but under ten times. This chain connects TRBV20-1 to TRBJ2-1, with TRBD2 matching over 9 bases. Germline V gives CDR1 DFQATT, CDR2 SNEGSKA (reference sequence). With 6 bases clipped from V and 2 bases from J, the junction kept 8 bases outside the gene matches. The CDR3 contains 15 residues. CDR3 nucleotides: TGCAGTGCCACTAGCGGGTCGCACCCCTACAATGAGCAGTTCTTC. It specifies CSATSGSHPYNEQFF.

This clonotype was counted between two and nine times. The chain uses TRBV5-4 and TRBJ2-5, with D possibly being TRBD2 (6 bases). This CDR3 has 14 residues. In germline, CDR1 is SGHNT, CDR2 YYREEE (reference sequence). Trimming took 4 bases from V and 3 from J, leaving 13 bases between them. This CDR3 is CASSTPGGEETQYF. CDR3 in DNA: TGTGCCAGCAGCACTCCGGGCGGGGAAGAGACCCAGTACTTC.

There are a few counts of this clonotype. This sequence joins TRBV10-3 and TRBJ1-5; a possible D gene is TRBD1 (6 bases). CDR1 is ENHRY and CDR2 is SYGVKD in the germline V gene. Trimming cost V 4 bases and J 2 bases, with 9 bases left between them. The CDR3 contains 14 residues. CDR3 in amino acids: CAISGQAGNQPQHF. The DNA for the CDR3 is TGTGCCATCAGTGGACAGGCAGGCAATCAGCCCCAGCATTTT.

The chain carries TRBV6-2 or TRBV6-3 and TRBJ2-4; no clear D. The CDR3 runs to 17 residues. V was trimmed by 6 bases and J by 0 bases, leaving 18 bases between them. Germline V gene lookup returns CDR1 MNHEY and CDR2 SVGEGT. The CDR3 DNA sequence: TGTGCCAGCAGCACCCTTTCTCGGTCCATAGCCAAAAACATTCAGTACTTC. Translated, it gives CASSTLSRSIAKNIQYF.

The CDR3 DNA sequence: TGTGCCAGCAGCTTACTACCCGGGCGCTTCAATCAGCCCCAGCATTTT. Residues: CASSLLPGRFNQPQHF. The genes are TRBV7-2 and TRBJ1-5; D uncertain. Per germline, CDR1 SGHTA and CDR2 FQGNSA. Trimming removed 2 bases at V and 3 bases at J, with 14 bases between. The CDR3 runs to 16 residues.

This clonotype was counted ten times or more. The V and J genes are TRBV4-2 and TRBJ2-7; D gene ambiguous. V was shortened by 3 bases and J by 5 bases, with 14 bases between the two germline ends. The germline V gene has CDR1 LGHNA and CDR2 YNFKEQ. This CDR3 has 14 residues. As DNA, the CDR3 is TGTGCCAGCAGCCATGAGATAGCCTACCACGAGCAGTACTTC. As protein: CASSHEIAYHEQYF.

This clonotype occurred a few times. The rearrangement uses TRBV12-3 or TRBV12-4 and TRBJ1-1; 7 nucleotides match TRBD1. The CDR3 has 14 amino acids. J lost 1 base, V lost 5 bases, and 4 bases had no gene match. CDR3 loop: CASSTTGENTEAFF. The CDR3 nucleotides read TGTGCCAGCAGTACCACAGGGGAGAACACTGAAGCTTTCTTT.

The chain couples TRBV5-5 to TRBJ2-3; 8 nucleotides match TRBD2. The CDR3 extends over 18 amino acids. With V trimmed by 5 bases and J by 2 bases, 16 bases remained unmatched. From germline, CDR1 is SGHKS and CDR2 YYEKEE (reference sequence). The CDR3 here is CASRTGGVTDYYTDTQYF. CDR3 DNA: TGTGCCAGCAGGACGGGGGGGGTCACCGACTACTACACAGATACGCAGTATTTT.

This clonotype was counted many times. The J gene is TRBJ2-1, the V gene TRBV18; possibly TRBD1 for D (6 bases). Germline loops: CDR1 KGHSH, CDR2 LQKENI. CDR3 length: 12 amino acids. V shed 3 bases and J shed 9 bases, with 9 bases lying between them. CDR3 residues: CASSPQGTEQFF. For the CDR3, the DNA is TGTGCCAGCTCACCTCAGGGGACTGAGCAGTTCTTC.

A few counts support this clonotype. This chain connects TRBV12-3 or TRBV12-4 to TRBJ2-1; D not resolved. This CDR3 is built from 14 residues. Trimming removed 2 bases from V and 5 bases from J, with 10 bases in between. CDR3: CASSLTLRNNEQFF. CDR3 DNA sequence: TGTGCCAGCAGTTTAACATTGAGGAACAATGAGCAGTTCTTC.

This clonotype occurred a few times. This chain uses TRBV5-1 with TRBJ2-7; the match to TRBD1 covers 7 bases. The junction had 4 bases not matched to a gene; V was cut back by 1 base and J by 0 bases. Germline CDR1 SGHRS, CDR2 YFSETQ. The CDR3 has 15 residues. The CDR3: CASSLTGDDSYEQYF. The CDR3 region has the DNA TGCGCCAGCAGCTTGACAGGGGATGACTCCTACGAGCAGTACTTC.

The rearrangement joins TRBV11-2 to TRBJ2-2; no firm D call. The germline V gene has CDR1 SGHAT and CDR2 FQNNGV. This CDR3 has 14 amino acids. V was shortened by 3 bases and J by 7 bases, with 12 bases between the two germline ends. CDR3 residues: CASSLGDGFGELFF. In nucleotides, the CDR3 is TGTGCCAGCAGCTTGGGTGATGGGTTCGGGGAGCTGTTTTTT.